Each of the 10 T cell receptor beta chains below was sequenced from the same sample in a study of T-cell reconstitution after alpha-beta-depleted transplantation in children. As it was prepared, the TCRbeta library received unique molecular identifiers. TCRdb analysed the PCR reads with MiXCR anew, one entry per CDR3 protein. Of approximately 230,000 distinct CDR3 sequences in the sample, about 24% are singletons; the top ten hold about 4.8%. This specimen consisted of PBMCs, mostly from graft donor cells, obtained 360 days after TCRalphabeta/CD19-depleted stem cell transplant. The receptors come from a female patient aged 2-9 years who had a stem cell transplant for congenital amegakaryocytic thrombocytopenia, so the T cells may come from the graft donor.

V and J are TRBV4-2 and TRBJ1-1, with D unclear. Trimming pared 2 bases from V and 4 bases from J, leaving 14 bases between. Germline CDR1 is LGHNA and CDR2 is YNFKEQ. This CDR3 is 15 amino acids long. For the CDR3, the DNA is TGTGCCAGCAGCCAATTATGGGATGGCGGCACTGAAGCTTTCTTT. It translates to CASSQLWDGGTEAFF.

This clonotype has just a few counts. The chain joins TRBV5-4 to TRBJ2-1; D ambiguous. V was clipped by 1 base and J by 6 bases, with 11 bases between them. Germline CDR1 reads SGHNT; CDR2 reads YYREEE (reference sequence). The CDR3 totals 14 residues. The CDR3 region has the DNA TGTGCCAGCAGCTTGCAACGGTATCCCAATGAGCAGTTCTTC. Protein sequence: CASSLQRYPNEQFF.

The V call is TRBV27, the J call TRBJ2-2; D might be TRBD2 (5 bases). With 8 bases removed from V and 3 bases from J, the gap between germline ends came to 7 bases. The CDR3 is 12 residues long. CDR1 MNHEY and CDR2 SMNVEV come from the germline V gene (reference sequence). The CDR3 nucleotides are TGTGCCAGCCGCGGGTACACCGGGGAGCTGTTTTTT. This sequence encodes CASRGYTGELFF.

Only a few counts were recorded for this clonotype. DNA for the CDR3: TGTGCCACCAGCAGAGATTGGTCCGGGACTAGCGGGAGGGGTGAGCAGTTCTTC. This encodes CATSRDWSGTSGRGEQFF. The chain links TRBV15 to TRBJ2-1, with 16 bases identical to TRBD2. The CDR3 spans 18 residues. V shed 0 bases and J 9 bases; nucleotides not matched to a gene: 8. Germline CDR1 is LNHNV and CDR2 is YYDKDF (reference sequence).

The V gene is TRBV5-1, the J gene TRBJ2-7, with 12 bases that match TRBD2. CDR1 is SGHRS, CDR2 YFSETQ, per germline. J was trimmed by 4 bases and V by 2 bases; bases with no gene match: 13. The CDR3 totals 18 residues. The chain's CDR3 is CASSFRTSGTTNTYEQYF. The DNA for the CDR3 is TGCGCCAGCAGCTTTCGGACTAGCGGGACCACGAATACTTACGAGCAGTACTTC.

The chain couples TRBV19 to TRBJ2-3; 14 nucleotides align to TRBD2. The V segment lost 5 bases and the J segment 3 bases; nucleotides outside the gene matches: 13. The CDR3 runs 19 residues. The germline gives CDR1 LNHDA, CDR2 SQIVND (reference sequence). For the CDR3, the DNA is TGTGCCAGTAGTGGGAGGGGACTAGCGGGAGTTGGAACTACAGATACGCAGTATTTT. Residues: CASSGRGLAGVGTTDTQYF.

V is TRBV6-5 and J is TRBJ2-1; either TRBD1 or TRBD2 may fit D (6 bases each). The germline V gene encodes CDR1 MNHEY and CDR2 SVGAGI. V was shortened by 4 bases and J by 7 bases, with 14 bases between the two germline ends. This CDR3 has 14 residues. In DNA, the CDR3 is TGTGCCAGCAGTTGGAGGGGGTTTCGGAATGAGCAGTTCTTC. Translation gives CASSWRGFRNEQFF.

This clonotype has a handful of counts. DNA of the CDR3: TGTGCCAGCAGTTCTCGACAGTACCAAGAGACCCAGTACTTC. Its translation is CASSSRQYQETQYF. This chain joins TRBV2 and TRBJ2-5, with D maybe TRBD1 (5 bases). The germline CDR1 and CDR2 sequences are SNHLY and FYNNEI. V lost 5 bases to trimming and J lost 0 bases, with 10 bases between them. CDR3 length: 14 amino acids.

In its sample, this clonotype was seen a few times. The J gene is TRBJ2-5, the V gene TRBV5-1, with 9 bases lining up with TRBD1. The germline V gene has CDR1 SGHRS and CDR2 YFSETQ. Losses at the gene ends were 3 bases for V and 1 base for J; bases not matched to a gene: 4. The length of the CDR3 is 15 residues. The CDR3 here is CASSWDRVGQETQYF. The CDR3 DNA reads as TGCGCCAGCAGCTGGGACAGGGTTGGCCAAGAGACCCAGTACTTC.

This clonotype was counted only a few times. The chain is built from TRBV20-1 and TRBJ1-4, with D tentatively TRBD1 (5 bases). The CDR3 runs to 14 residues. Deletions cut 2 bases from V and 8 bases from J, with 15 bases between. Germline V gene lookup returns CDR1 DFQATT and CDR2 SNEGSKA (reference sequence). The CDR3 nucleotides read TGCAGTGCTAGATCGGCCAGGGAACGCGAAAAACTGTTTTTT. Translated: CSARSAREREKLFF.